The 19 T cell receptor beta chains listed next were all sequenced from one sample in a study of blood T cell repertoires in COVID-19. TCRdb's copy holds only in-frame clones and misses some; the assay was immunoSEQ multiplex PCR. The sample has around 250,000 clones, roughly 90% seen once. The material sequenced was peripheral blood. Receptors originate from a man aged 55-75 years with acute or convalescent COVID-19.

J is TRBJ2-2 and V is TRBV28; 8 nucleotides align to TRBD1. Unmatched junction bases numbered 9, after V lost 6 bases and J lost 3 bases. Per the germline V gene, CDR1 is MDHEN and CDR2 is SYDVKM. This CDR3 comprises 16 residues. CDR3 DNA: TGTGCCAGCAGGGCGGACAGGGTCAGGGACACCGGGGAGCTGTTTTTT. Its translation is CASRADRVRDTGELFF.

The chain employs TRBV19 and TRBJ1-5, with D perhaps matching TRBD1 (6 bases). With 5 bases removed from V and 0 bases from J, the gap between germline ends came to 20 bases. Germline-derived CDR1 and CDR2 are LNHDA and SQIVND (reference sequence). This CDR3 has 18 residues. This CDR3 is CASSARTQGVYSNQPQHF. The CDR3 DNA reads as TGTGCCAGTAGTGCTCGGACACAGGGCGTCTATAGCAATCAGCCCCAGCATTTT.

The genes are TRBV30 and TRBJ1-1; 7 nucleotides agree with TRBD1. J was trimmed by 8 bases and V by 0 bases; bases with no gene match: 9. CDR3 size: 14 residues. From germline, CDR1 is GTSNPN and CDR2 SVGIG (reference sequence). The CDR3 loop reads CAWSVIRGRREAFF. As DNA, the CDR3 is TGTGCCTGGAGTGTAATTAGGGGGCGCCGGGAAGCTTTCTTT.

The chain links TRBV30 to TRBJ2-3; a possible D gene is TRBD2 (6 bases). CDR1 GTSNPN and CDR2 SVGIG come from the germline V gene (reference sequence). There are 14 residues in the CDR3. Trimming took off 2 bases at V and 4 bases at J, with 13 bases between the two ends. The CDR3 DNA sequence: TGTGCCTGGAGTAAGGGCGGGATCCCAGATACGCAGTATTTT. It translates to CAWSKGGIPDTQYF.

The J gene is TRBJ2-7, the V gene TRBV3-1 (or the pseudogene TRBV3-2), with TRBD1 identical over 11 bases. V was pared by 5 bases and J by 6 bases, with 9 bases of the junction left unmatched. The CDR3 runs 15 residues. In germline, CDR1 is LGHDT, CDR2 YNNKEL (reference sequence). CDR3 nucleotide sequence: TGTGCCAGCAGCGGCCGGGACAGGGGGATGGGCGAGCAGTACTTC. Translation: CASSGRDRGMGEQYF.

This clone appeared once. The chain carries TRBV3-1 (or the pseudogene TRBV3-2) and TRBJ1-4; tentative D call: TRBD1 (6 bases). V was trimmed by 5 bases and J by 5 bases, leaving 12 bases between them. The CDR3 runs 14 residues. Germline CDR1 LGHDT, CDR2 YNNKEL (reference sequence). The CDR3 nucleotides are TGTGCCAGCAGCGAAACCCAGGGGAATGAAAAACTGTTTTTT. Translation gives CASSETQGNEKLFF.

The V call is TRBV29-1, the J call TRBJ2-3; TRBD2 agrees at 9 bases. CDR3 length: 13 amino acids. Germline assignment: CDR1 SQVTM and CDR2 ANQGSEA. Losses at the gene ends were 5 bases for V and 1 base for J; bases not matched to a gene: 1. In nucleotides, the CDR3 is TGCAGCGTTAAGCGGGAGGGCACAGATACGCAGTATTTT. This sequence encodes CSVKREGTDTQYF.

The chain employs TRBV6-5 and TRBJ2-7; D possibly corresponds to TRBD2 (5 bases). The CDR3 is made up of 13 amino acids. CDR1 and CDR2 (germline): MNHEY, SVGAGI. Between the trimmed V and J ends, which lost 6 bases and 7 bases, there was a span of 16 bases. The CDR3 sequence is CASRRTENGEQYF. Written as DNA, the CDR3 is TGTGCCAGCAGACGGACTGAGAACGGAGAGCAGTACTTC.

The genes are TRBV24-1 and TRBJ2-7; tentative D call: TRBD1 (5 bases). Trimming shortened V by 3 bases and J by 0 bases, and 8 bases separated the two germline ends. Germline CDR1 is KGHDR and CDR2 is SFDVKD. CDR3 size: 14 residues. DNA of the CDR3: TGTGCCACCAGTGATCCACAGGACTCCTACGAGCAGTACTTC. Translating it yields CATSDPQDSYEQYF.

V usage is TRBV11-1 and J usage is TRBJ1-1; 8 bases match TRBD1. This CDR3 region has 13 residues. V shed 5 bases, J shed 7 bases, and the junction held 6 bases outside the gene matches. The germline V gene has CDR1 SGHAT and CDR2 FQDESV (reference sequence). The CDR3 sequence: CASSLGQGLEAFF. The CDR3 DNA is TGTGCCAGCAGCCTTGGACAGGGTCTTGAAGCTTTCTTT.

The rearrangement joins TRBV6-6 to TRBJ2-1; maybe TRBD2 (5 bases). The V and J ends lost 7 bases and 9 bases respectively, with 16 bases between them. Germline lookup yields CDR1 MNHNY and CDR2 SVGAGI (reference sequence). The CDR3 covers 13 residues. CDR3 residues: CASNLDGVGEQFF. The CDR3 DNA reads TGTGCCAGCAACTTAGACGGGGTGGGTGAGCAGTTCTTC.

This sequence joins TRBV29-1 and TRBJ2-7; 7 nucleotides match TRBD2. The CDR3 loop spans 14 amino acids. Germline V gene sequence: CDR1 SQVTM, CDR2 ANQGSEA. Trimming took 5 bases from V and 4 from J; bases not matched to a gene: 11. In DNA form, the CDR3 reads TGCAGCGTTCGTGGGGGGAGGGCCTATTACGAGCAGTACTTC. As protein: CSVRGGRAYYEQYF.

The V and J genes are TRBV5-1 and TRBJ2-2; 11 bases map to TRBD2. With 3 bases clipped from V and 1 base from J, the junction kept 2 bases outside the gene matches. Germline V gives CDR1 SGHRS, CDR2 YFSETQ. CDR3 length: 16 amino acids. This CDR3 reads CASSYLAGGNTGELFF. CDR3 DNA: TGCGCCAGCAGCTATCTAGCGGGAGGGAACACCGGGGAGCTGTTTTTT.

V usage is TRBV18 and J usage is TRBJ1-1; D unclear. CDR3 length equals 13 residues. V was shortened by 6 bases and J by 1 base, with 9 bases between the two germline ends. Germline V CDR1 and CDR2: KGHSH, LQKENI. The CDR3 loop reads CASSLGENTEAFF. CDR3 DNA sequence: TGTGCCAGCTCCCTCGGAGAGAACACTGAAGCTTTCTTT.

The table lists this clone with a few counts. The V gene is TRBV4-2, the J gene TRBJ2-4; 11 bases are a match to TRBD2. Germline lookup yields CDR1 LGHNA and CDR2 YNFKEQ. The V and J ends lost 3 bases and 6 bases, in that order; junction bases with no gene match: 7. The CDR3 consists of 16 residues. The CDR3 DNA reads as TGTGCCAGCAGCCATGGATCTACTAGCGGGAGAAACATTCAGTACTTC. Protein sequence: CASSHGSTSGRNIQYF.

Remarks on this clone: The sample contains more than one DNA sequence encoding this CDR3. The chain combines TRBV19 with TRBJ1-1; 7 bases line up with TRBD1. Losses at the gene ends were 2 bases for V and 2 bases for J; bases not matched to a gene: 2. There are 14 residues in the CDR3. Germline CDR1 reads LNHDA; CDR2 reads SQIVND (reference sequence). The CDR3 sequence: CASSIRQGNTEAFF. CDR3 coding DNA: TGTGCCAGTAGTATAAGACAGGGAAACACTGAAGCTTTCTTT.

The chain uses TRBV7-3 and TRBJ2-7; 7 positions match TRBD1. J was trimmed by 0 bases and V by 3 bases; bases with no gene match: 5. The germline gives CDR1 SGHTA, CDR2 FQGTGA. This CDR3 is built from 15 residues. CDR3 bases: TGTGCCAGCAGCTTGTGGGCAGGGGGCTCCTACGAGCAGTACTTC. This gives the protein CASSLWAGGSYEQYF.

V is TRBV29-1 and J is TRBJ1-2; 7 bases fit TRBD1. CDR3 length equals 13 residues. V dropped 4 bases and J dropped 6; count of bases not matched to a gene: 8. Germline V gene data show CDR1 as SQVTM and CDR2 as ANQGSEA. Written as DNA, the CDR3 is TGCAGCGTTGCGGGGCAGGGGGTAGATGGCTACACCTTC. It encodes CSVAGQGVDGYTF.

The chain recombines TRBV18 with TRBJ2-6, with D unclear. Trimming cost V 3 bases and J 0 bases, with 15 bases left between them. The CDR3 runs 18 residues. Germline V gives CDR1 KGHSH, CDR2 LQKENI. CDR3 protein: CASSPQTPRPSGANVLTF. The CDR3 DNA is TGTGCCAGCTCACCCCAGACTCCGCGGCCCTCTGGGGCCAACGTCCTGACTTTC.